This TCR beta chain was captured by sequencing in a study of T-cell reconstitution after alpha-beta-depleted transplantation in children. The study's findings and limits: The study reportedly traced alpha-beta T cells about two months after transplant to several hundred expanded graft clones.

Unique molecular identifiers were built into the TCRbeta library. Via MiXCR, TCRdb re-called the PCR reads, giving one row per CDR3 protein. The sample gives 800,000 to 1,000,000 distinct CDR3 sequences, about 29% of which show up once; about 28% is in the top ten. Worth noting for this clonotype: Antigen specificity is unknown.

The CDR3 spans 18 residues. V shed 6 bases and J 5 bases; nucleotides not matched to a gene: 19. Germline CDR1 reads SGHAT; CDR2 reads FQDESV (reference sequence). The input for sequencing was PBMCs, mostly from graft donor cells, taken 360 days after TCRalphabeta/CD19-depleted stem cell transplant. The rearrangement joins TRBV11-1 to TRBJ2-3; 8 nucleotides line up with TRBD2. This receptor was identified in a boy younger than two who had a stem cell transplant for SCID, so the T cells may come from the graft donor. The CDR3 nucleotides are TGTGCCAGCAGTCTTCTCTCGGGGGGGATAAAGAAGGGAGATACGCAGTATTTT. This translates into CASSLLSGGIKKGDTQYF.